This TCR beta chain was sequenced during a study of human T cells and chemical hapten exposure (dated by TCRdb to about 2021). Describing the broader study: For sensitization, 2% DPC in acetone was applied to a roughly 2 cm by roughly 2 cm area of upper inner arm skin. Patients additionally received weekly therapeutic DPC doses to the scalp throughout the approximately 24-week study period. Patch tests used Finn chambers with 0.01% DPC on the upper back, scored after 6 days by International Contact Dermatitis Research Group standards. Most of the patients in the cohort were female, and the cohort covered alopecia areata with under or over 50% scalp involvement, alopecia totalis and alopecia universalis. The libraries were sequenced as a pool, and the TCR yield per sample differed mostly because of small variations in library volumes within the pool. Peripheral blood TCR repertoire changes were tracked in vivo in alopecia patients during primary and secondary sensitization to the hapten diphenylcyclopropenone (DPC). Patient blood was sampled pre-sensitization (week 0) and at 2, 6 and about 24 weeks after DPC sensitization. For TCR sequencing, blood came from 25 to 35 alopecia patients at anywhere from one to four time points (pre-sensitization, 2, 6 and 24 weeks). Study-wide findings and limitations: The number of TCRs above 1 in 1000 frequency did not change with DPC sensitization; there was no evidence of global repertoire structure alterations. A positive correlation was found between the number of PT1 expanded TCRs and patch test score, with significance reached at thresholds 8, 16 and 32 but not 4. Because all patients had alopecia, a presumed autoimmune disease, the immune response of the patients might differ from that of healthy individuals. Repeated subsampling changed both the strength of the expansion versus patch-test correlation and the threshold at which that correlation became significant. Compared with pre-sensitization or healthy control sets, expanded TCRs formed significantly more large CDR3 similarity clusters, which is consistent with antigen-driven responses.

Library preparation was by RACE. Sequencing took place on a NextSeq 500. During library preparation, unique molecular identifiers were attached to individual cDNA molecules so that TCRs could be counted quantitatively and reproducibly. For every blood RNA sample, sequencing covered both the TCR alpha and TCR beta chains. The paper's data handling went like this. A median of approximately 100,000 TCRs per sample was observed, with a range of about 20,000 to 700,000. V, J and CDR3 annotation of the TCR reads was carried out using the Decombinator software suite. For the PS versus PT1 abundance plots, all samples were subsampled to the same number of TCRs (28,000). TCRs were defined as expanded if absent before sensitization and observed at least eight times at the 2-week time point. TCRdb reworked the public reads: Q25 trimming with fastp, MiXCR clone assembly, productive beta chains retained. Here each entry gathers all rows of one CDR3 protein and keeps the most common genes and DNA. TCRdb's processing, not the study's, gives the V and J calls here. Counted in this sample were some 80,000 distinct CDR3 sequences; around 10% of them appeared once. The ten largest clones take up roughly 4.2% of the sample.

The time point label of this sample denotes: patch test 1, 2 weeks after DPC sensitization. Reading the label with the study, this specimen's treatment or condition is: therapeutic diphenylcyclopropenone sensitization with weekly scalp DPC. At each patch-test visit, blood was drawn before the patch test was applied. Patients were considered eligible if aged 18 to 70, diagnosed with alopecia and deemed suitable for DPC therapy, and patients were excluded if pregnant. Total RNA was extracted from unfractionated whole blood that had been collected in Tempus Blood RNA tubes. This clonotype was counted a few times. Its antigen remains unidentified. The sample holds no much larger clone one base away, and base qualities are not on file. The sequence came from a woman aged 45 to 65 with alopecia areata. Some clones in this sample may be carry-over from other donors' samples. The sample was whole blood, taken in connection with sensitization to the hapten diphenylcyclopropenone (DPC).

The CDR3 protein sequence reads: CASSEGWTTPEAFF. At the DNA level, the sequence is TGTGCCAGCAGTGAAGGGTGGACAACCCCTGAAGCTTTCTTT. The chain was built from TRBV2 and TRBJ1-1, and the D gene may be TRBD1, 5 bases matching. Reading the germline V gene gives CDR1 SNHLY and CDR2 FYNNEI. The CDR3, from cysteine to phenylalanine, totals 14 residues. The kept DNA is CDR3 alone, 42 bases in frame from the first base. V loses 1 base of germline sequence and J loses 6 bases, and the interval between the two ends is 12 bases.